This section outlines one T cell receptor (beta chain) sequence together with its context. Assay used: immunoSEQ multiplex PCR; TCRdb lists only in-frame clones, some missing. This sample has over 2 million clones; around 92% occur once, and the top ten carry approximately 0.39%. The CDR3 covers 14 residues. Deletions cut 2 bases from V and 3 bases from J, with 12 bases between. Looked up from germline, CDR1 is SQVTM and CDR2 is ANQGSEA. Donors, without exception, were Caucasian adults residing in Nashville, Tennessee. A CD45RA-negative memory subset and a CD45RA+ naive subset were separated from the CD4+ cells. This entry comes from a study of shared clonotypes between healthy human individuals. At the level of the study: CD4 naive and CD4 memory each took three plates per donor, while CD8 naive took two and CD8 memory one.

The chain has TRBV29-1 and TRBJ2-3; D gene ambiguous. The sample consisted of naive CD4+ T cells from PBMCs. The sample's subset: CD45RA+ positively selected. The TCR was taken from a man aged 18-30 years in good health. Some clones in this sample may be carry-over from other donors' samples. The CDR3: CSVEYRTRTDTQYF. CDR3 DNA sequence: TGCAGCGTTGAATATAGAACCCGAACAGATACGCAGTATTTT.